This TCR beta chain comes out of a study of blood T cells in healthy people across ages. In its sample, this clonotype was seen many times. Peripheral blood from each donor was collected in a volume of 9.5 to 10 milliliters. In each sample, at least 7 million PBMCs were isolated. Using a J-beta primer mix together with a sample-barcoded 5' primer, a second PCR was run for roughly 6 to 12 cycles. TCRdb ran MiXCR on the 5' RACE reads and lists one entry per CDR3 protein. The table lists around 1.7 million distinct CDR3 sequences, approximately 30% of them singletons. This CDR3 has 14 residues. Germline V gene data show CDR1 as SGHTA and CDR2 as FQGNSA. Unmatched junction bases numbered 7, after V lost 4 bases and J lost 7 bases.

The sequenced sample was blood. This receptor was obtained from a woman in her 30s in good health. This chain connects TRBV7-2 to TRBJ2-1; TRBD1 matches 7 bases. The CDR3: CASSSRRGRNEQFF. The CDR3 coding sequence is TGTGCCAGCAGCTCAAGAAGGGGGCGGAATGAGCAGTTCTTC.